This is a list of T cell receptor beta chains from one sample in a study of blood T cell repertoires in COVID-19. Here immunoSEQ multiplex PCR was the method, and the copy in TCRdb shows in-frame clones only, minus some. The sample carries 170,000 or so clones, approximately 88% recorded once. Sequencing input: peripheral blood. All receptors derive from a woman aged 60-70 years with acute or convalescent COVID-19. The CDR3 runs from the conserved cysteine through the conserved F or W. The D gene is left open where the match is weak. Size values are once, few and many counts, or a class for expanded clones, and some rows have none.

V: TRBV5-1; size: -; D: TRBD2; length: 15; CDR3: CASSFSGGITDTQYF
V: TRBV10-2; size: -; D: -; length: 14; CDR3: CASSWGGTGNTIYF
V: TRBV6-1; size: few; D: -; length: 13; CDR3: CASSDNADTEAFF
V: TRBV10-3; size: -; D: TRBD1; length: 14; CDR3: CAISAGTGGYEQYF
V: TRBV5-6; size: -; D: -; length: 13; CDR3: CASSFLRNTEAFF
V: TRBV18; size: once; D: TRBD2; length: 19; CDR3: CASSPRLAGGPLNTGELFF
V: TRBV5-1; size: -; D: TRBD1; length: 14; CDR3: CASSLAQTGYEQYF
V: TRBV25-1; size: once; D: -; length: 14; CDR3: CASSEGQRTGGYTF
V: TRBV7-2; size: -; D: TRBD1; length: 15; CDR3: CASSLGQGWATEAFF
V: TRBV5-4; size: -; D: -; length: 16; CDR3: CASSRAGVGAVYEQYF
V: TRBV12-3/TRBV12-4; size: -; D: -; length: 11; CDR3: CASSARGQKFF
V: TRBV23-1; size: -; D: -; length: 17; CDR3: CASRLEGGAKGAYTQYF
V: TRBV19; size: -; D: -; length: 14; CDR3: CAHNTDSYSYEQYF
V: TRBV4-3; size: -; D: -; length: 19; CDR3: CASSQEWGGARGVNTEAFF
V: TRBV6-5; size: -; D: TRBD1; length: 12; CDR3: CASSTGGYEQYF
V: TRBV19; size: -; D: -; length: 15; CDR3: CASSIRDNFSSPLHF
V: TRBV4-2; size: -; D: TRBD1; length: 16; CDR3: CASSQVQGQGGTEAFF
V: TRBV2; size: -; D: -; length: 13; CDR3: CASCTERYNEQFF
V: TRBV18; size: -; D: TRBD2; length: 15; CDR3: CASSLSGANTGELFF
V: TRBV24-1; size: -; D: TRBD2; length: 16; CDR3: CATSDCGTSGCTEQFF
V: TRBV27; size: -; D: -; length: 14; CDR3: CASSLSGGNYGYTF
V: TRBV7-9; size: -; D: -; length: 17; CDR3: CASSLWGKQGRSYGYTF
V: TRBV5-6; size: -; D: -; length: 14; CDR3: CASSLVPLTDTQYF
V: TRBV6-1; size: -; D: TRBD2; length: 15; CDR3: CASSDSGGASYEQYF
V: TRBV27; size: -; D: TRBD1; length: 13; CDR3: CASSFSQGAGYTF
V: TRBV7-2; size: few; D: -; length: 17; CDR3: CASSLASRPRGGNEQFF
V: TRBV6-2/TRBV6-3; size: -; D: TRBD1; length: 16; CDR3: CASSRITGGSFEKLFF
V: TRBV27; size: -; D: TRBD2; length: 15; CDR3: CASSLDRLAGNEQFF